This TCR beta chain was identified in a study of T cell responses to AZD1222 COVID-19 vaccine (dated by TCRdb to the early 2020s). Looking at the study overall: AZD1222 recipients with second doses at about 4 weeks or about 12 weeks were pooled, because spike-specific TCR depth and breadth did not differ between schedules. TCR sequencing covered about 230 trial participants: 200 to 210 given two doses of AZD1222 and 26 given two doses of MenACWY control vaccine. Trial participants were enrolled by age into 18-55, 56-69 and 70-plus year subgroups, with approximately 150, 28 and 58 TCR-sequenced participants respectively. Broad study findings and their caveats: After two AZD1222 doses, both the breadth and the depth of spike-specific TCRs were significantly higher than at day 0 and than in MenACWY recipients. In the small 56-69-year group, the increase in depth fell short of significance, most likely because of low power. The vaccine-associated CD4 TCRs covered the entire spike protein, and the dominant responses fell in regions 160-218 and 743-854. Because no day 14 peak-response samples were available, the repertoires could be characterized only after the peak T cell response. Most participants were white British and females outnumbered males, and the authors suggested that clonal diversity may have been underestimated. Conclusions about previously exposed vaccinees are limited, since just a handful of AZD1222 recipients were seropositive for SARS-CoV-2 at baseline. Reportedly, almost half of the unique spike-specific TCRs recognized epitopes lying outside the regions that are mutated in the B.1.351 and B.1.1.7 variants.

According to the study, the label for this sample's time point signals: baseline before first vaccination. The vaccinee samples were drawn from two UK trials, COV001 and COV002, one of which was a single-blind randomized controlled phase 2/3 trial testing AZD1222 (ChAdOx1 nCoV-19) in healthy adults. Trial participant PBMC samples were collected at day 0 and day 28 after the second dose for TCRbeta chain sequencing. Concerning this clone itself: Its antigen has not been determined. Base qualities are not recorded, but no much larger clone differs from it by a single base.

The CDR3 runs 14 amino acids, cysteine and phenylalanine included. Kept here is only the CDR3 DNA, which spans 42 bases and is read in frame from base 1. Trimming removed 6 bases from V and 6 bases from J, leaving 17 bases between the germline ends. Sequences MNHEY (CDR1) and SVGAGI (CDR2) are obtained from the germline V gene. The CDR3 regions of human TCRbeta chains were subjected to immunosequencing. As for the authors' bioinformatics: Repertoire TCRs were checked for matches against a reference library of SARS-CoV-2-specific TCRs that had been generated using the MIRA antigen-specificity platform. Breadth was defined as the fraction of unique TCRs that were SARS-CoV-2-associated, and depth was defined as the fraction of total T cells that were SARS-CoV-2-associated. Using the MIRA data, every spike-specific TCR was mapped to the spike region that the TCR reacted to and assigned to either a CD4 or a CD8 class. Log10-transformed breadth and depth values were compared by one-way ANOVA with Sidak's multiple comparisons tests. Held by TCRdb, this immuneACCESS table contains in-frame sequences only and omits some clones. Under half of the omission traces to an unresolved V gene where checked; the cause of the rest is unknown. V, J and clone size are those of that table, while D and trimming were read from the DNA. Across this sample there are 150,000 to 200,000 clones, with approximately 88% seen only once. The top ten clones comprise 1.5% to 2% of the sample.

The material sequenced was peripheral blood, taken on day 0 of AZD1222 vaccination. This TCR was recovered from an adult in good health. The rearranged segments are TRBV6-5 and TRBJ1-1, with no confident D gene call. CDR3 sequence: CASSVLDGGAEAFF. The DNA is TGTGCCAGCAGCGTCTTGGACGGTGGCGCTGAAGCTTTCTTT.